This T cell receptor (beta chain) was sequenced in a study of CD8 T cells in ankylosing spondylitis. Libraries for TCR beta were made by quantitative 5'-RACE with molecular barcodes. In TCRdb, the 5' RACE reads were re-called with MiXCR into one record per CDR3 protein. The profile shows 350,000 or so distinct CDR3 sequences, 14% to 15% of them singletons. Trimming pared 5 bases from V and 2 bases from J, leaving 19 bases between. CDR3 size: 16 residues. From germline, CDR1 is SGHRS and CDR2 YFSETQ. General study points: Clones linked to disease were reported to show significant enrichment in matched ankylosing spondylitis synovial fluid. A motif in TCR beta, a set of about eight highly homologous variants, appeared characteristic of ankylosing spondylitis blood.

This clonotype was counted a few times. Its cognate antigen is unknown. The sequencing sample was made of blood, either unsorted or a sorted T cell fraction (not recorded which). The chain couples TRBV5-1 to TRBJ2-5, with a possible D match to TRBD2 (6 bases). The TCR was taken from a male donor with ankylosing spondylitis or in good health (not recorded which). CDR3 in amino acids: CASRLYGGVGQETQYF. The CDR3 coding sequence is TGCGCCAGCAGGCTCTACGGGGGAGTAGGGCAAGAGACCCAGTACTTC.